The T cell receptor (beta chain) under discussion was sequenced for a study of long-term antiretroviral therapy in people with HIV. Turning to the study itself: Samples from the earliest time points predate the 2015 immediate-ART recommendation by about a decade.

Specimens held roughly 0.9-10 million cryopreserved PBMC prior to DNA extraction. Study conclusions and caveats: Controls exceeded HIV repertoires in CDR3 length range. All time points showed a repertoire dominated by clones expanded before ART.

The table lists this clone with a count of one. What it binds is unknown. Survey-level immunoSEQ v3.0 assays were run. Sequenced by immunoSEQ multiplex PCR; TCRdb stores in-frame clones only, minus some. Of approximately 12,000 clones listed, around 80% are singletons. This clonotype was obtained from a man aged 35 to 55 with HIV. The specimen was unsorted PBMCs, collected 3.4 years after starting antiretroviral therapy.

The CDR3 DNA reads as TGTGCCAGCAGCTTATTATGGGGGACTGAAGCTTTCTTT. This encodes CASSLLWGTEAFF. V is TRBV7-6 and J is TRBJ1-1; D might be TRBD1 (5 bases). The V end lost 2 bases, the J end lost 5 bases, and 9 bases lay between the germline ends. Germline assignment: CDR1 SGHVS and CDR2 FNYEAQ. This CDR3 contains 13 residues.